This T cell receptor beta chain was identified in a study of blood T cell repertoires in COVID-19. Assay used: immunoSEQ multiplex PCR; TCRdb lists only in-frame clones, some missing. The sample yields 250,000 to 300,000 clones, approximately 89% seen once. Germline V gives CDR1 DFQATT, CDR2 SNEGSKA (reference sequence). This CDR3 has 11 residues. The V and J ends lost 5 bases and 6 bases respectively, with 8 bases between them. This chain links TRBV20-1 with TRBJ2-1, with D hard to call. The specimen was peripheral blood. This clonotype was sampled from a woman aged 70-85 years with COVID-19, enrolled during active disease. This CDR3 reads CSASNFNEQFF. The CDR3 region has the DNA TGCAGTGCTTCGAACTTCAATGAGCAGTTCTTC.